What follows are 25 T cell receptor beta chains derived from one specimen sequenced in a study of cytomegalovirus exposure and HLA in healthy donors. In the PCR, 60 Vbeta and 13 Jbeta primers were used. Some clones are missing from TCRdb's copy, which holds only in-frame ones; the method was immunoSEQ multiplex PCR. The table records roughly 100,000 clones, approximately 80% of them present only once. Sequencing was performed on PBMCs. The receptors come from a man younger than 45 in good health and CMV-seronegative.

The chain uses TRBV9 and TRBJ2-5; D is ambiguous. Trimming removed 3 bases at V and 2 bases at J, with 11 bases between. The CDR3 contains 14 residues. Germline loops: CDR1 SGDLS, CDR2 YYNGEE. The CDR3 loop is CASSGSGLQETQYF. Written as DNA, the CDR3 is TGTGCCAGCAGCGGGTCCGGGTTACAAGAGACCCAGTACTTC.

V is TRBV6-6 and J is TRBJ1-4; D ambiguous. V dropped 7 bases and J dropped 4 bases, with 10 bases sitting between them. Germline CDR1 reads MNHNY; CDR2 reads SVGAGI (reference sequence). CDR3 size: 13 residues. CDR3 region: CASTLRGNEKLFF. The CDR3 DNA is TGTGCCAGCACCCTCCGGGGTAATGAAAAACTGTTTTTT.

The rearrangement joins TRBV27 to TRBJ1-5; 7 bases are shared with TRBD1. Germline trimming cut 3 bases from V and 4 bases from J; bases unmatched to any gene: 6. The CDR3 is made up of 15 amino acids. Germline-derived CDR1 and CDR2 are MNHEY and SMNVEV (reference sequence). CDR3 sequence (DNA): TGTGCCAGCAGTTTCGGGACAGAGGGTAATCAGCCCCAGCATTTT. Its translation is CASSFGTEGNQPQHF.

The J gene is TRBJ1-5, the V gene TRBV19; D is ambiguous. CDR3 length: 13 amino acids. Germline values: CDR1 LNHDA, CDR2 SQIVND (reference sequence). V was shortened by 4 bases and J by 10 bases, with 14 bases between the two germline ends. CDR3 amino acids: CASSTRRGSPQHF. The CDR3 DNA reads TGTGCCAGTAGTACCCGACGCGGCAGTCCCCAGCATTTT.

The chain recombines TRBV9 with TRBJ2-1; 11 nucleotides line up with TRBD2. The CDR3 sequence is 15 residues long. Unmatched junction bases numbered 5, after V lost 3 bases and J lost 6 bases. Looked up from germline, CDR1 is SGDLS and CDR2 is YYNGEE. The CDR3 DNA reads TGTGCCAGCAGCGGAGGGACTAGCGGTCCCAATGAGCAGTTCTTC. Protein: CASSGGTSGPNEQFF.

This clone was found a few times. The genes are TRBV28 and TRBJ2-7; D call uncertain. Trimming shortened V by 5 bases and J by 3 bases, and 11 bases separated the two germline ends. CDR3 size: 13 residues. Germline V CDR1 and CDR2: MDHEN, SYDVKM. CDR3 coding DNA: TGTGCCAGCAGTGCCGTCGGTAACTACGAGCAGTACTTC. This encodes CASSAVGNYEQYF.

The chain recombines TRBV10-2 with TRBJ2-7, with D perhaps matching TRBD2 (7 bases). CDR1 is WSHSY and CDR2 is SAAADI in the germline V gene. Trimming stripped 8 bases from V and 3 bases from J, with 11 bases between. There are 12 residues in the CDR3. The CDR3 sequence: CASGGDNYEQYF. The CDR3 region has the DNA TGCGCCAGCGGGGGGGACAACTACGAGCAGTACTTC.

The gene calls are TRBV28 and TRBJ2-1, with a possible D match to TRBD2 (6 bases). Per the germline V gene, CDR1 is MDHEN and CDR2 is SYDVKM. The CDR3 runs to 13 residues. Trimming left V 6 bases short and J 3 bases short, with 9 bases between. This CDR3 is CASRGRDYNEQFF. CDR3 nucleotides: TGTGCCAGCAGAGGGCGGGACTACAATGAGCAGTTCTTC. Based on the CDR3 plus reference TRBV28 and TRBJ2-1, the full variable domain is DVKVTQSSRYLVKRTGEKVFLECVQDMDHENMFWYRQDPGLGLRLIYFSYDVKMKEKGDIPEGYSVSREKKERFSLILESASTNQTSMYLCASRGRDYNEQFFGPGTRLTVL.

V is TRBV29-1 and J is TRBJ1-2; 7 bases are a match to TRBD1. Germline CDR1 is SQVTM and CDR2 is ANQGSEA. The CDR3 spans 15 residues. The J segment lost 2 bases and the V segment lost 3 bases, leaving 9 bases of the junction unmatched. CDR3 in amino acids: CSVDSGTARNYGYTF. CDR3 nucleotide sequence: TGCAGCGTTGATTCCGGGACAGCGAGAAACTATGGCTACACCTTC.

The chain joins TRBV5-4 to TRBJ1-5; 10 bases line up with TRBD1. J was trimmed by 2 bases and V by 4 bases; bases with no gene match: 6. The CDR3 extends over 16 amino acids. Germline V gene lookup returns CDR1 SGHNT and CDR2 YYREEE (reference sequence). CDR3 DNA sequence: TGTGCCAGCAGCGAGTCCGGGACAGGGGGCAATCAGCCCCAGCATTTT. Encoded protein: CASSESGTGGNQPQHF.

This clone has just one count. The rearrangement uses TRBV5-5 and TRBJ2-5; D is uncertain. This CDR3 is 12 amino acids long. The ends were cut back, 0 bases at V and 4 bases at J, with 4 bases in the middle. Germline CDR1 is SGHKS and CDR2 is YYEKEE (reference sequence). The CDR3 sequence is CASSLDGETQYF. The DNA of the CDR3 is TGTGCCAGCAGCTTGGACGGAGAGACCCAGTACTTC.

This clone was detected only a few times. The chain joins TRBV15 to TRBJ2-7; 7 bases match TRBD1. The ends lost 0 bases at V and 1 base at J; junction bases unmatched: 6. This CDR3 region has 16 residues. CDR1 and CDR2 from the germline V gene are LNHNV and YYDKDF (reference sequence). The CDR3 spells CATSRDFWDSSYEQYF. CDR3 bases: TGTGCCACCAGCAGAGATTTTTGGGACAGTTCCTACGAGCAGTACTTC.

The chain uses TRBV27 and TRBJ1-2, with D perhaps matching TRBD1 (5 bases). The CDR3 contains 11 residues. Trimming pared 7 bases from V and 4 bases from J, leaving 7 bases between. Per the germline V gene, CDR1 is MNHEY and CDR2 is SMNVEV (reference sequence). CDR3 coding DNA: TGTGCCAGCAAAGACAGCTATGGCTACACCTTC. Translation gives CASKDSYGYTF.

This clone was seen more than once but under ten times. The rearrangement joins TRBV19 to TRBJ1-1, with 10 bases lining up with TRBD1. Germline V lookup: CDR1 LNHDA, CDR2 SQIVND (reference sequence). The CDR3 runs 14 residues. V lost 6 bases to trimming and J lost 2 bases; unmatched junction nucleotides: 3. The CDR3 loop reads CASSQTGGNTEAFF. The CDR3 region has the DNA TGTGCCAGTAGCCAGACAGGGGGCAACACTGAAGCTTTCTTT.

In its sample, this clone was seen a few times. The chain recombines TRBV29-1 with TRBJ2-7; TRBD2 is a possible D gene (6 bases). Germline V gene sequence: CDR1 SQVTM, CDR2 ANQGSEA. Trimming stripped 4 bases from V and 0 bases from J, with 10 bases between. CDR3 size: 13 residues. CDR3 residues: CSVVGGGSYEQYF. CDR3 bases: TGCAGCGTTGTGGGAGGAGGCTCCTACGAGCAGTACTTC.

The rearrangement links TRBV4-3 to TRBJ2-3; D remains ambiguous. The V gene's germline CDR1 is LGHNA and CDR2 YSLEER. The germline V and J ends were trimmed by 2 bases and 2 bases, with 5 bases remaining between them. The CDR3 is 13 residues long. The CDR3 DNA follows: TGCGCCAGCAGCCAACAGAACACAGATACGCAGTATTTT. Amino acid sequence: CASSQQNTDTQYF.

CDR3 sequence reads: CASSPDRPSSYEQYF. CDR3 coding DNA: TGTGCCAGCAGCCCAGACAGACCTAGCTCCTACGAGCAGTACTTC. V is TRBV7-8 and J is TRBJ2-7; tentatively, D is TRBD1 (5 bases). Germline V gene lookup returns CDR1 SGHVS and CDR2 FQNEAQ. This CDR3 comprises 15 residues. Trimming pared 5 bases from V and 0 bases from J, leaving 14 bases between.

The CDR3 spells CASSLGGQNYEQYF. Here the CDR3 DNA reads TGTGCCAGCAGCTTGGGGGGACAAAACTACGAGCAGTACTTC. The chain joins TRBV5-4 to TRBJ2-7; D is perhaps TRBD1 (6 bases). CDR3 length: 14 amino acids. V was clipped by 0 bases and J by 3 bases, with 10 bases between them. Germline V gene data show CDR1 as SGHNT and CDR2 as YYREEE (reference sequence).

The V call is TRBV6-1, the J call TRBJ1-4, with 8 bases aligning to TRBD1. Germline CDR1 MNHNS, CDR2 SASEGT. With V trimmed by 7 bases and J by 11 bases, 9 bases remained unmatched. The CDR3 is made up of 13 amino acids. CDR3 amino acids: CASIGQGAAKLFF. CDR3 sequence (DNA): TGTGCCAGCATTGGGCAGGGGGCGGCCAAACTGTTTTTT.

The chain links TRBV30 to TRBJ2-5; TRBD1 matches 10 bases. The CDR3 sequence is 16 residues long. The J segment lost 5 bases and the V segment lost 2 bases, leaving 11 bases of the junction unmatched. From germline, CDR1 is GTSNPN and CDR2 SVGIG (reference sequence). The CDR3 sequence is CAWSLTSTGGYETQYF. CDR3 nucleotide sequence: TGTGCCTGGAGTCTAACGTCGACAGGGGGCTATGAGACCCAGTACTTC.

The chain links TRBV9 to TRBJ1-3, with TRBD1 as a possible D gene (5 bases). In germline, CDR1 is SGDLS, CDR2 YYNGEE. V was clipped by 7 bases and J by 0 bases, with 17 bases between them. The CDR3 extends over 16 amino acids. CDR3 loop: CASGDTGPVSGNTIYF. The CDR3 coding sequence is TGTGCCAGCGGCGACACAGGACCAGTCTCTGGAAACACCATATATTTT.

This clone was observed a single time. The chain carries TRBV7-6 and TRBJ2-2; 7 bases fit TRBD1. This CDR3 is built from 16 residues. Germline V gene data show CDR1 as SGHVS and CDR2 as FNYEAQ. Unmatched junction bases numbered 6, after V lost 5 bases and J lost 0 bases. CDR3 sequence: CASSPNRGSNTGELFF. The DNA of the CDR3 is TGTGCCAGCAGCCCGAACAGGGGATCGAACACCGGGGAGCTGTTTTTT.

CDR3 amino acids: CATSSKLGQSQETQYF. In DNA form, the CDR3 reads TGTGCCACCAGCAGCAAACTGGGACAGAGCCAAGAGACCCAGTACTTC. The genes are TRBV15 and TRBJ2-5; TRBD1 matches at 7 bases. The V segment lost 3 bases and the J segment 1 base; nucleotides outside the gene matches: 8. The CDR3 is 16 residues long. Per the germline V gene, CDR1 is LNHNV and CDR2 is YYDKDF (reference sequence).

The chain couples TRBV7-2 to TRBJ2-5; no firm D call. CDR3 length: 12 amino acids. With 1 base removed from V and 8 bases from J, the gap between germline ends came to 8 bases. Germline loops: CDR1 SGHTA, CDR2 FQGNSA. The CDR3 DNA is TGTGCCAGCAGCTTAGGAGAAAAAACCCAGTACTTC. This encodes CASSLGEKTQYF.

The gene calls are TRBV10-1 and TRBJ1-3; the D gene is possibly TRBD1 (5 bases). This CDR3 has 13 residues. V shed 4 bases and J shed 1 base, with 5 bases lying between them. Germline values: CDR1 WNHNN, CDR2 SYGVQD (reference sequence). CDR3 residues: CASSGTSGNTIYF. Written as DNA, the CDR3 is TGCGCCAGCAGTGGGACATCTGGAAACACCATATATTTT.